Sequencing of this T cell receptor (beta chain) was carried out in a study of tumour-infiltrating T cells in Burkitt lymphoma. Overall study: Productive clonality predicted overall and progression-free survival.

Some clones are missing from TCRdb's copy, which holds only in-frame ones; the method was immunoSEQ multiplex PCR. The sample records thousands of clones, more than 20% being singletons. This clone has a handful of counts. CDR1 and CDR2 (germline): MNHNY, SVGAGI (reference sequence). The CDR3 totals 15 residues. V trimming: 6 bases; J trimming: 0 bases; junction bases outside the gene matches: 5. The sample taken for sequencing was tumor tissue. V is TRBV6-6 and J is TRBJ1-5, with 7 positions matching TRBD1. This sequence originates from a human donor with diffuse large B-cell lymphoma. The CDR3 DNA follows: TGTGCCAGCAGGGGACAGACTAATAGCAATCAGCCCCAGCATTTT. It codes for CASRGQTNSNQPQHF.